The rows below give T cell receptor beta chains drawn from one sample of a study of cytomegalovirus exposure and HLA in healthy donors. Some clones are missing from TCRdb's copy, which holds only in-frame ones; the method was immunoSEQ multiplex PCR. The sample shows 160,000 or so clones, around 80% of them seen only once. The specimen was PBMCs. Receptor source: a woman in her 40s in good health and CMV-seronegative. CDR3s include the opening cysteine and the closing phenylalanine or tryptophan. Each record gives: J gene, D gene, V gene, CDR3 protein. The D gene is left open where the match is weak.

>TRBJ1-5|TRBD1|TRBV5-1
CASSSGGGRNQPQHF
>NA|TRBD1|TRBV5-1
CASREWTGPYEQYF
>TRBJ2-7|TRBD2|TRBV4-3
CASSQGTRAYEQYF
>TRBJ1-2|TRBD1|TRBV28
CASSLGLVGTENGYTF
>TRBJ2-7|NA|TRBV5-1
CASSSRQDYEQYF
>TRBJ2-5|TRBD1|TRBV29-1
CSAPGGVQETQYF
>TRBJ2-2|TRBD1|TRBV11-1
CASCRGQGITGELFF
>TRBJ1-2|TRBD1|TRBV29-1
CSASLGGTANYGYTF
>TRBJ2-2|TRBD2|TRBV7-9
CASSHPPGLAGVSGELFF
>TRBJ2-1|TRBD2|TRBV7-8
CASSLRELAGISYNEQFF
>TRBJ1-1|NA|TRBV2
CASSDTRGAEAFF
>TRBJ1-2|NA|TRBV7-9
CASSLPAATGSHYGYTF
>TRBJ1-2|NA|TRBV9
CASSINTNYGYTF
>TRBJ1-1|NA|TRBV7-2
CASSFHYEAFF
>TRBJ2-3|NA|TRBV13
CASSPRVDAQYF
>TRBJ2-6|NA|TRBV28
CASSESGPGRGANVLTF
>TRBJ2-1|TRBD2|TRBV4-2
CASSHVGLAGGGNEQFF
>TRBJ2-7|NA|TRBV6-5
CASKRQSAYEQYF
>TRBJ2-1|TRBD2|TRBV27
CASSLPGLAGVWNEQFF
>TRBJ2-7|NA|TRBV27
CASSLSLGTYEQYF
>TRBJ2-2|NA|TRBV19
CASSSGLGELFF
>TRBJ2-3|NA|TRBV6-4
CASSGQSTDTQYF
>TRBJ2-7|TRBD2|TRBV28
CASSPAGTRAYEQYF
>TRBJ1-2|TRBD1|TRBV29-1
CSGGRTGEGRADGYTF
>TRBJ2-5|TRBD2|TRBV28
CASSLTSGRGETQYF
>TRBJ2-7|NA|TRBV21-1
CASSKGEPRYEQYF
>TRBJ1-1|NA|TRBV7-6
CASSSPNSFEAFF
>TRBJ2-3|TRBD2|TRBV10-3
CAISDRLAGGPTDTQYF
>TRBJ2-5|NA|TRBV11-2
CASSTGTRWGETQYF
>TRBJ1-1|NA|TRBV2
CASSKGRQWVNTEAFF
>TRBJ1-3|TRBD1|TRBV5-1
CASSLGTGGNTIYF
>TRBJ1-2|TRBD1|TRBV5-1
CASSSPGQGSPNYGYTF
>TRBJ2-5|TRBD2|TRBV10-1
CATFPLAGGGETQYF
>TRBJ1-2|TRBD1|TRBV9
CASSPEGQGLYGYTF
>TRBJ2-7|NA|TRBV7-2
CASKQGGSELYEQYF
>TRBJ1-5|TRBD1|TRBV6-4
CASNRLRDSQTCSNQPQHF
>TRBJ1-6|TRBD1|TRBV6-1
CASNRGQGNSPLHF
>TRBJ1-2|NA|TRBV5-4
CASSSDYGYTF
>TRBJ2-5|NA|TRBV4-1
CASSHSGQPYQETQYF
>TRBJ1-2|NA|TRBV30
CAWSVHARNYGYTF
>TRBJ1-1|TRBD1|TRBV19
CASSRGFGDRGGANTEAFF
>TRBJ1-5|TRBD1|TRBV19
CASSTPGQLQNQPQHF
>TRBJ1-4|TRBD1|TRBV6-1
CASRKTGAGEKLFF
>TRBJ2-1|TRBD2|TRBV7-8
CASSSFTSGSKNEQFF
>TRBJ2-7|NA|TRBV6-5
CASSLTTNREGQYF